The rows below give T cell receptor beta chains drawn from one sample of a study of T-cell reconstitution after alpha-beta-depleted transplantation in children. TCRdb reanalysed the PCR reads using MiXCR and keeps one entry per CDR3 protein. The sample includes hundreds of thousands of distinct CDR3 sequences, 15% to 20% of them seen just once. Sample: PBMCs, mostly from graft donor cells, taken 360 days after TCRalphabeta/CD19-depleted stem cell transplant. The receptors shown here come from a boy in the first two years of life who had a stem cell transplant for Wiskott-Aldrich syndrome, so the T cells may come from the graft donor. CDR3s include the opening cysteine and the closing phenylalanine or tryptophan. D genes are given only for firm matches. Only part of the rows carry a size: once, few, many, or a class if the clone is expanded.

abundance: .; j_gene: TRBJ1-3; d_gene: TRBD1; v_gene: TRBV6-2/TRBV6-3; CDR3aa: CASSHPGQEHTIYF; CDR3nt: TGTGCCAGCAGTCACCCGGGACAGGAACACACCATATATTTT
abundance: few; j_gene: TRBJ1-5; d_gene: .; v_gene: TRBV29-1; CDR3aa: CSVELGSTQHF; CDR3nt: TGCAGCGTTGAGTTGGGCAGCACCCAGCATTTT
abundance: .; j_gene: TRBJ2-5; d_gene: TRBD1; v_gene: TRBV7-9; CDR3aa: CASSLAGTGVQETQYF; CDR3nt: TGTGCCAGCAGCTTAGCGGGGACAGGGGTTCAAGAGACCCAGTACTTC
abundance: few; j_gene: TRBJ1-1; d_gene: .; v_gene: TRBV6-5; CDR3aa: CASSYDGGHLNTEAFF; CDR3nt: TGTGCCAGCAGTTACGACGGGGGACACTTGAACACTGAAGCTTTCTTT
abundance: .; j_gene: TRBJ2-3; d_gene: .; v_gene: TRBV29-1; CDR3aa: CSVVQVTDTQYF; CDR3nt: TGCAGCGTTGTGCAGGTCACAGATACGCAGTATTTT
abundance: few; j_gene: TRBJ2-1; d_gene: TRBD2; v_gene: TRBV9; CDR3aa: CASGTAGAPEQFF; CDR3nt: TGTGCCAGCGGAACAGCGGGAGCCCCTGAGCAGTTCTTC
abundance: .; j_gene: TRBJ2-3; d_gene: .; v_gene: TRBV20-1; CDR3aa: CSAEGLSDTQYF; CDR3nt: TGCAGTGCCGAGGGACTGTCAGATACGCAGTATTTT
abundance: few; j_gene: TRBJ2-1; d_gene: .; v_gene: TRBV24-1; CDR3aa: CATSGLGLEQFF; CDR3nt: TGTGCCACCAGTGGGCTGGGGCTTGAGCAGTTCTTC
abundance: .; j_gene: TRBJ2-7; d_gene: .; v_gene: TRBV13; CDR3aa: CASSPRGASIPQYF; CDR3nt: TGTGCCAGCAGCCCTCGGGGAGCCTCAATACCGCAGTACTTC
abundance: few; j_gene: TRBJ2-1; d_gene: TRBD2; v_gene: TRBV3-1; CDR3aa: CASSQEERGVISYNEQFF; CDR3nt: TGTGCCAGCAGCCAAGAAGAGCGGGGGGTGATCTCCTACAATGAGCAGTTCTTC